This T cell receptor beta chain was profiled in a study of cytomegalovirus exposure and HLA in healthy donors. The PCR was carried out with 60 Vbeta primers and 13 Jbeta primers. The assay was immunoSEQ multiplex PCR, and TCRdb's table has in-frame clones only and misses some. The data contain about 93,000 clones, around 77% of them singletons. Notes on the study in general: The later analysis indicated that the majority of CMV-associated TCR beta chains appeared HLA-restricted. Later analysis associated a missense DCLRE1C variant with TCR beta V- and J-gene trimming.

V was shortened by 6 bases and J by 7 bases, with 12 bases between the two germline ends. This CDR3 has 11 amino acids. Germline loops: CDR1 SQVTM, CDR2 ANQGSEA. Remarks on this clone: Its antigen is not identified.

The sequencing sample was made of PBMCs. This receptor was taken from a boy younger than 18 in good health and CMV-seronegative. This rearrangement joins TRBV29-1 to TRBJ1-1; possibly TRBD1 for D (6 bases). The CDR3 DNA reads TGCAGCGTGGGCCAGGGGCTTGAAGCTTTCTTT. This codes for CSVGQGLEAFF.